This TCR beta chain appears in the sequencing data of a study of blood T cell repertoires in COVID-19. CDR1 is MDHEN, CDR2 SYDVKM, per germline. CDR3 length equals 14 residues. Germline trimming cut 8 bases from V and 2 bases from J; bases unmatched to any gene: 5. This clone has ten or more counts. Produced via immunoSEQ multiplex PCR; TCRdb's table is partial and in-frame only. The sample consists of about 100,000 clones, over 85% of them appearing once. Sequencing was performed on peripheral blood. The chain combines TRBV28 with TRBJ2-7; 11 positions match TRBD2. This TCR was recovered from a man between 65 and 85 years old with acute or convalescent COVID-19. The CDR3 nucleotides read TGTGCCAGCGTTGGGACTAGCGGTCCCTACGAGCAGTACTTC. Its translation is CASVGTSGPYEQYF.